Each of the 32 T cell receptor beta chains below was sequenced from the same sample in a study of PD-L1 blockade in urothelial cancer. Some clones are missing from TCRdb's copy, which holds only in-frame ones; the method was immunoSEQ multiplex PCR. Of 40,000 or so clones in the sample, approximately 80% were seen once. The starting material was PBMCs, obtained around atezolizumab (anti-PD-L1) treatment. Source of these receptors: a man between 65 and 79 years old with urothelial cancer.

In this sample, this clone turned up a few times. This chain connects TRBV7-6 to TRBJ2-1; weak D call: TRBD1 (5 bases). Trimming took off 2 bases at V and 9 bases at J, with 23 bases between the two ends. Germline loops: CDR1 SGHVS, CDR2 FNYEAQ. CDR3 length: 17 amino acids. The CDR3 spells CASSLTHLRQMGSEQFF. The CDR3 coding sequence is TGTGCCAGCAGCTTAACTCATTTAAGACAGATGGGCAGTGAGCAGTTCTTC.

This chain uses TRBV4-3 with TRBJ1-1, with D perhaps matching TRBD1 (6 bases). The V gene's germline CDR1 is LGHNA and CDR2 YSLEER. The CDR3 sequence is 14 residues long. Trimming pared 4 bases from V and 3 bases from J, leaving 12 bases between. CDR3 sequence: CASSRAGADTEAFF. The CDR3 coding sequence is TGCGCCAGCAGCCGGGCAGGGGCGGACACTGAAGCTTTCTTT.

As DNA, the CDR3 is TGCAGCCTATCACAGGGATTGAGTGAGCAGTTCTTC. This encodes CSLSQGLSEQFF. The chain joins TRBV29-1 to TRBJ2-1; D possibly corresponds to TRBD1 (6 bases). Germline V gene data show CDR1 as SQVTM and CDR2 as ANQGSEA. V lost 8 bases and J 9 bases, leaving 17 bases between the germline ends. The CDR3 runs to 12 residues.

V is TRBV7-9 and J is TRBJ2-1, with 8 bases that match TRBD2. The CDR3 loop spans 14 amino acids. CDR1 and CDR2 from the germline V gene are SEHNR and FQNEAQ (reference sequence). After removal of 4 bases from V and 9 bases from J, the junction contained 8 bases not matched to a gene. The CDR3 reads CASSSSGRESEQFF. The CDR3 DNA reads as TGTGCCAGCAGCTCCTCCGGGAGGGAATCTGAGCAGTTCTTC.

The chain joins TRBV4-3 to TRBJ1-2, with a possible D match to TRBD1 (6 bases). Germline CDR1 reads LGHNA; CDR2 reads YSLEER. The V end was cut by 4 bases, the J end by 4 bases, with 7 bases between. The length of the CDR3 is 12 residues. The CDR3 sequence: CASSLRGYGYTF. CDR3 bases: TGCGCCAGCAGCCTCAGGGGCTATGGCTACACCTTC.

This chain connects TRBV5-5 to TRBJ2-3; 7 bases are shared with TRBD1. The junction had 4 bases not matched to a gene; V was cut back by 0 bases and J by 0 bases. CDR1 is SGHKS and CDR2 is YYEKEE in the germline V gene (reference sequence). The CDR3 sequence is 16 residues long. CDR3 in amino acids: CASSLVQGVSTDTQYF. DNA of the CDR3: TGTGCCAGCAGCTTGGTCCAGGGGGTAAGCACAGATACGCAGTATTTT.

The V call is TRBV5-1, the J call TRBJ2-6, with D maybe TRBD1 (7 bases). The CDR3 totals 16 residues. V dropped 4 bases and J dropped 2 bases, with 13 bases sitting between them. Looked up from germline, CDR1 is SGHRS and CDR2 is YFSETQ. CDR3: CASSPQGEAGANVLTF. As DNA, the CDR3 is TGCGCCAGCAGCCCTCAGGGGGAGGCTGGGGCCAACGTCCTGACTTTC.

This chain links TRBV5-1 with TRBJ2-3, with TRBD2 identical over 12 bases. Germline CDR1 reads SGHRS; CDR2 reads YFSETQ. Unmatched junction bases numbered 7, after V lost 5 bases and J lost 6 bases. The CDR3 totals 15 residues. The CDR3: CASRGGLAGSDTQYF. DNA for the CDR3: TGCGCCAGCAGGGGGGGACTAGCGGGCTCCGATACGCAGTATTTT. Looking up the rest from reference TRBV5-1 and TRBJ2-3 gives the full variable domain: KAGVTQTPRYLIKTRGQQVTLSCSPISGHRSVSWYQQTPGQGLQFLFEYFSETQRNKGNFPGRFSGRQFSNSRSEMNVSTLELGDSALYLCASRGGLAGSDTQYFGPGTRLTVL.

The genes are TRBV11-3 and TRBJ2-3, with TRBD2 matching over 8 bases. The CDR3 totals 16 residues. J gave up 4 bases and V 8 bases, and 14 bases lay outside the gene matches. Germline V gene sequence: CDR1 SGHNT, CDR2 YENEEA. This chain's CDR3 is CASAHGAGGAADTQYF. The DNA for the CDR3 is TGTGCCAGCGCTCACGGGGCGGGAGGTGCAGCAGATACGCAGTATTTT.

This sequence joins TRBV7-2 and TRBJ2-2, with a possible D match to TRBD2 (5 bases). Per germline, CDR1 SGHTA and CDR2 FQGNSA. CDR3 length: 16 amino acids. The V end lost 5 bases, the J end lost 9 bases, and 22 bases lay between the germline ends. The CDR3 spells CASSPYSEVGGRELFF. CDR3 nucleotides: TGTGCCAGCAGCCCGTATTCGGAGGTTGGAGGCCGGGAGCTGTTTTTT. The variable domain in full, completed from reference TRBV7-2 and TRBJ2-2, reads GAGVSQSPSNKVTEKGKDVELRCDPISGHTALYWYRQSLGQGLEFLIYFQGNSAPDKSGLPSDRFSAERTGGSVSTLTIQRTQQEDSAVYLCASSPYSEVGGRELFFGEGSRLTVL.

This chain joins TRBV5-6 and TRBJ1-4, with D perhaps TRBD1 (5 bases). Looked up from germline, CDR1 is SGHDT and CDR2 is YYEEEE. V lost 0 bases and J 5 bases, leaving 11 bases between the germline ends. The CDR3 runs 15 residues. The CDR3 coding sequence is TGTGCCAGCAGCTTGGCTGGACAAGGAAATGAAAAACTGTTTTTT. It encodes CASSLAGQGNEKLFF.

V is TRBV6-4 and J is TRBJ2-5, with TRBD2 matching over 7 bases. V was pared by 1 base and J by 0 bases, with 8 bases of the junction left unmatched. In germline, CDR1 is MRHNA, CDR2 SNTAGT. The CDR3 sequence is 17 residues long. CDR3: CASSDWGWGGDQETQYF. The CDR3 DNA sequence: TGTGCCAGCAGTGACTGGGGCTGGGGGGGGGACCAAGAGACCCAGTACTTC.

This CDR3 reads CASSLFTGGETQYF. CDR3 coding DNA: TGTGCCAGCAGCTTGTTTACAGGAGGGGAGACCCAGTACTTC. V is TRBV7-6 and J is TRBJ2-5; the D gene is possibly TRBD2 (6 bases). CDR3 length equals 14 residues. In germline, CDR1 is SGHVS, CDR2 FNYEAQ. V was cut by 3 bases and J by 5 bases, with 13 bases left in between.

The genes are TRBV6-6 and TRBJ1-2; TRBD1 matches 8 bases. CDR1 MNHNY and CDR2 SVGAGI come from the germline V gene (reference sequence). V lost 0 bases and J lost 6; bases outside the gene matches: 9. The CDR3 has 16 residues. The CDR3 DNA sequence: TGTGCCAGCAGTTACTCTATTGGACAGGGTAGCAATGGCTACACCTTC. Protein sequence: CASSYSIGQGSNGYTF.

The gene calls are TRBV27 and TRBJ2-6; TRBD2 aligns across 7 bases. The CDR3 is 16 amino acids. With V trimmed by 6 bases and J by 2 bases, 7 bases remained unmatched. The V gene's germline CDR1 is MNHEY and CDR2 SMNVEV (reference sequence). The CDR3 region has the DNA TGTGCCAGCAGACCCAGTGGGGGGGCTGGGGCCAACGTCCTGACTTTC. Translated: CASRPSGGAGANVLTF. The full variable domain, in which reference TRBV27 and TRBJ2-6 provide the parts outside the CDR3, is EAQVTQNPRYLITVTGKKLTVTCSQNMNHEYMSWYRQDPGLGLRQIYYSMNVEVTDKGDVPEGYKVSRKEKRNFPLILESPSPNQTSLYFCASRPSGGAGANVLTFGAGSRLTVL.

J is TRBJ1-5 and V is TRBV19, with D hard to call. The CDR3 is made up of 16 amino acids. With 3 bases removed from V and 6 bases from J, the gap between germline ends came to 18 bases. The germline V gene encodes CDR1 LNHDA and CDR2 SQIVND (reference sequence). DNA for the CDR3: TGTGCCAGTAGTATCGGTGACGGAGTTTTGGCTCAGCCCCAGCATTTT. Its translation: CASSIGDGVLAQPQHF.

The rearrangement uses TRBV19 and TRBJ2-2; TRBD2 is a possible D gene (7 bases). Deletions cut 7 bases from V and 4 bases from J, with 19 bases between. This CDR3 region has 16 residues. Germline CDR1 is LNHDA and CDR2 is SQIVND (reference sequence). The CDR3 region has the DNA TGTGCCAGTACCAAATCCCGGGGGGCAGGCACCGGGGAGCTGTTTTTT. Translated: CASTKSRGAGTGELFF.

This chain joins TRBV2 and TRBJ1-2; 8 bases agree with TRBD1. This CDR3 contains 15 residues. Trimming took 2 bases from V and 7 from J; bases not matched to a gene: 9. Germline V gene sequence: CDR1 SNHLY, CDR2 FYNNEI. The CDR3, as DNA: TGTGCCAGCAGTGAAACCAGGACAGGGCTCAGTGGCTACACCTTC. Translating gives CASSETRTGLSGYTF.

The V and J genes are TRBV29-1 and TRBJ2-3; D is possibly TRBD2 (6 bases). Germline assignment: CDR1 SQVTM and CDR2 ANQGSEA. Trimming stripped 4 bases from V and 4 bases from J, with 9 bases between. The CDR3 sequence is 12 residues long. The CDR3 here is CSVAGSADTQYF. CDR3 sequence (DNA): TGCAGCGTTGCCGGGAGTGCAGATACGCAGTATTTT.

CDR3 amino acids: CASSPTESGYNEQFF. The CDR3 DNA reads TGTGCCAGCAGCCCAACCGAGTCAGGGTACAATGAGCAGTTCTTC. This rearrangement joins TRBV9 to TRBJ2-1; tentatively, D is TRBD1 (5 bases). Trimming took 4 bases from V and 4 from J, leaving 15 bases between them. This CDR3 spans 15 amino acids. Germline values: CDR1 SGDLS, CDR2 YYNGEE.

The rearrangement joins TRBV5-4 to TRBJ2-7; D is uncertain. V lost 1 base, J lost 3 bases, and 11 bases lay in between. CDR3 length: 14 residues. Germline V gives CDR1 SGHNT, CDR2 YYREEE (reference sequence). The CDR3 bases are TGTGCCAGCAGCTTGTTCCTGGGCAACTACGAGCAGTACTTC. Translation: CASSLFLGNYEQYF.

This chain connects TRBV28 to TRBJ2-1; the D is unclear. This CDR3 contains 11 residues. V was trimmed by 10 bases and J by 7 bases, leaving 11 bases between them. Germline V lookup: CDR1 MDHEN, CDR2 SYDVKM. CDR3 loop: CATTSGNEQFF. DNA of the CDR3: TGTGCCACCACGTCCGGGAATGAGCAGTTCTTC.

The V and J genes are TRBV5-5 and TRBJ1-1; 11 bases match TRBD1. Germline V lookup: CDR1 SGHKS, CDR2 YYEKEE (reference sequence). The J segment lost 3 bases and the V segment lost 4 bases, leaving 8 bases of the junction unmatched. The CDR3 length is 16 residues. The chain's CDR3 is CASSHWDRGFDTEAFF. In DNA form, the CDR3 reads TGTGCCAGCAGCCACTGGGACAGGGGGTTCGACACTGAAGCTTTCTTT.

The chain combines TRBV29-1 with TRBJ1-3, with D possibly TRBD1 on 6 matching bases. Trimming pared 7 bases from V and 1 base from J, leaving 8 bases between. The CDR3 sequence is 12 residues long. CDR1 is SQVTM, CDR2 ANQGSEA, per germline. CDR3 nucleotide sequence: TGCAGCGGCAGGGGATCTGGAAACACCATATATTTT. It yields the protein CSGRGSGNTIYF.

This clone turned up a few times. The chain's CDR3 is CASSLVLGGRASDTQYF. Written as DNA, the CDR3 is TGTGCCAGCAGCTTAGTCTTGGGCGGGAGGGCCTCAGATACGCAGTATTTT. V is TRBV7-2 and J is TRBJ2-3; TRBD2 agrees at 9 bases. Unmatched junction bases numbered 9, after V lost 1 base and J lost 4 bases. The CDR3 has 17 residues. Looked up from germline, CDR1 is SGHTA and CDR2 is FQGNSA.

The rearrangement uses TRBV6-5 and TRBJ2-3; 7 bases are shared with TRBD2. This CDR3 has 14 amino acids. CDR1 is MNHEY and CDR2 is SVGAGI in the germline V gene. V lost 7 bases and J lost 2; bases outside the gene matches: 6. The CDR3 here is CASNGGGHTDTQYF. The CDR3 DNA follows: TGTGCCAGCAACGGGGGAGGGCACACAGATACGCAGTATTTT.

The genes are TRBV27 and TRBJ2-1; TRBD1 agrees at 8 bases. The CDR3 loop spans 15 amino acids. From germline, CDR1 is MNHEY and CDR2 SMNVEV (reference sequence). The junction had 9 bases not matched to a gene; V was cut back by 6 bases and J by 5 bases. In DNA form, the CDR3 reads TGTGCCAGCAGCTTTACAGGGGGGTACGACAATGAGCAGTTCTTC. Protein: CASSFTGGYDNEQFF.

The V call is TRBV19, the J call TRBJ2-1; a weak D match, TRBD2 (5 bases). Looked up from germline, CDR1 is LNHDA and CDR2 is SQIVND (reference sequence). The CDR3 extends over 13 amino acids. V was trimmed by 3 bases and J by 9 bases, leaving 12 bases between them. CDR3: CASSIRAEGEQFF. As DNA, the CDR3 is TGTGCCAGTAGTATTAGGGCCGAGGGTGAGCAGTTCTTC.

This chain links TRBV9 with TRBJ2-7; TRBD1 might be the D (6 bases). CDR1 and CDR2 (germline): SGDLS, YYNGEE. The CDR3 consists of 15 residues. The V and J ends lost 2 bases and 7 bases respectively, with 19 bases between them. The DNA of the CDR3 is TGTGCCAGCAGCGTGGCAGGGGCCCTGTATGAGGAGCAGTACTTC. Amino acid sequence: CASSVAGALYEEQYF. The full variable domain, rest sourced from reference TRBV9 and TRBJ2-7, is DSGVTQTPKHLITATGQRVTLRCSPRSGDLSVYWYQQSLDQGLQFLIQYYNGEERAKGNILERFSAQQFPDLHSELNLSSLELGDSALYFCASSVAGALYEEQYFGPGTRLTVT.

The genes are TRBV18 and TRBJ2-4, with 7 bases matching TRBD1. There are 13 residues in the CDR3. Germline CDR1 and CDR2: KGHSH and LQKENI. Trimming at V came to 3 bases and at J to 6 bases, leaving 2 bases not matched to a gene. DNA for the CDR3: TGTGCCAGCTCACCGGGACAGACAAACATTCAGTACTTC. Translation gives CASSPGQTNIQYF. The full variable domain, completed using reference TRBV18 and TRBJ2-4, is NAGVMQNPRHLVRRRGQEARLRCSPMKGHSHVYWYRQLPEEGLKFMVYLQKENIIDESGMPKERFSAEFPKEGPSILRIQQVVRGDSAAYFCASSPGQTNIQYFGAGTRLSVL.

The chain uses TRBV30 and TRBJ2-1, with unresolved D. The CDR3 contains 11 residues. V dropped 3 bases and J dropped 10 bases, with 10 bases sitting between them. Germline V gene lookup returns CDR1 GTSNPN and CDR2 SVGIG (reference sequence). CDR3 bases: TGTGCCTGGAGGGGCCCCGAAGAGCAGTTCTTC. This codes for CAWRGPEEQFF.

The chain joins TRBV7-2 to TRBJ2-7; no definite D call. The CDR3 is 14 amino acids. Trimming shortened V by 8 bases and J by 1 base, and 15 bases separated the two germline ends. CDR1 is SGHTA, CDR2 FQGNSA, per germline. Written as DNA, the CDR3 is TGTGCCAGCTTCAGAGGCTCGATTTCCTACGAGCAGTACTTC. This translates into CASFRGSISYEQYF.